This record covers a single T cell receptor beta chain. The RNA, about 0.45 to 1 ug, was put through reverse transcription using random hexamers. The amplification used immunoSEQ multiplex PCR on TCR beta CDR3; it spanned 54 Vbeta and 13 Jbeta. TCRdb used MiXCR to reprocess the immunoSEQ multiplex PCR reads, holding one entry per CDR3 protein. The sample shows some 160,000 distinct CDR3 sequences, 92% of them seen only once. The sample is drawn from a study of CD8 T cells in Susac syndrome. The healthy controls were matched to patients by age and sex. The TCR was taken from a human donor in good health. Material for sequencing was CD4+ T cells from PBMCs.

The CDR3 region is CASSQTGVAQPQHF. As DNA, the CDR3 is TGTGCCAGCAGCCAGACAGGTGTGGCTCAGCCCCAGCATTTT. This sequence joins TRBV2 and TRBJ1-5; possible D gene TRBD1, 6 bases. This CDR3 has 14 amino acids. CDR1 is SNHLY and CDR2 is FYNNEI in the germline V gene. Trimming pared 6 bases from V and 6 bases from J, leaving 15 bases between. Together with reference TRBV2 and TRBJ1-5, the CDR3 gives the full variable domain: EPEVTQTPSHQVTQMGQEVILRCVPISNHLYFYWYRQILGQKVEFLVSFYNNEISEKSEIFDDQFSVERPDGSNFTLKIRSTKLEDSAMYFCASSQTGVAQPQHFGDGTRLSIL.